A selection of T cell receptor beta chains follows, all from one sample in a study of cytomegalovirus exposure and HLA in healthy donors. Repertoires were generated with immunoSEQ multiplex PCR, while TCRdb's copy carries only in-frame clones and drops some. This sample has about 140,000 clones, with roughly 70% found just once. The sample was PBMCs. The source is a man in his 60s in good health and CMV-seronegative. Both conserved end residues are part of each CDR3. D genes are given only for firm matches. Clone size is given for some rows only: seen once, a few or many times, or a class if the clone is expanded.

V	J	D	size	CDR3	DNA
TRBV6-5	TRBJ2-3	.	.	CASSRGADTQYF	TGTGCCAGCAGCCGAGGAGCAGATACGCAGTATTTT
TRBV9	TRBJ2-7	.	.	CASSKYRESWDEQYF	TGTGCCAGCAGCAAGTACAGGGAGTCTTGGGACGAGCAGTACTTC
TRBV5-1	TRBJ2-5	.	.	CASSLGGAQETQYF	TGCGCCAGCAGCTTGGGGGGAGCGCAAGAGACCCAGTACTTC
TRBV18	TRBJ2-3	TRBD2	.	CASRTSGKGTDTQYF	TGTGCCAGCAGGACTAGCGGGAAGGGCACAGATACGCAGTATTTT
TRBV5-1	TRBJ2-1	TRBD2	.	CASSLSGTSGHNEQFF	TGCGCCAGCAGCCTCTCCGGGACTAGCGGCCATAATGAGCAGTTCTTC
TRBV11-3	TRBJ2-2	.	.	CASSPPEGAGAGELFF	TGTGCCAGCAGCCCACCAGAGGGAGCGGGTGCCGGGGAGCTGTTTTTT
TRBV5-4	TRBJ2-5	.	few	CASSTQGVQETQYF	TGTGCCAGCAGCACCCAGGGCGTCCAAGAGACCCAGTACTTC
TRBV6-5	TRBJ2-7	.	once	CASSRVLSYEQYF	TGTGCCAGCAGCCGGGTCCTCTCCTACGAGCAGTACTTC
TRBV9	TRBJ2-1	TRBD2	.	CASSVSRLAANNEQFF	TGTGCCAGCAGCGTCTCTCGACTAGCGGCCAACAATGAGCAGTTCTTC
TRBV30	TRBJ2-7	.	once	CAWRGGFSYEQYF	TGTGCCTGGAGGGGCGGGTTTAGTTACGAGCAGTACTTC
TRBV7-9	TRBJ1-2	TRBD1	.	CASSPRQGHYGYTF	TGTGCCAGCAGCCCGAGACAGGGACACTATGGCTACACCTTC
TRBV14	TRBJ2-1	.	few	CASSQDGWGRNNEQFF	TGTGCCAGCAGCCAAGATGGGTGGGGGAGGAACAATGAGCAGTTCTTC
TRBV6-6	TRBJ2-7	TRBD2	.	CATTRGTRDGEQYF	TGTGCCACTACCCGCGGGACTAGAGACGGGGAGCAGTACTTC
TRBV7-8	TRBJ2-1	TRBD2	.	CASSLVTSGYNEQFF	TGTGCCAGCAGCTTAGTGACTAGCGGATACAATGAGCAGTTCTTC
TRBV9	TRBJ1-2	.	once	CASSEPSYGYTF	TGTGCCAGCAGCGAGCCGTCCTATGGCTACACCTTC
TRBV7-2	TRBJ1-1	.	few	CASSFASLNTEAFF	TGTGCCAGCAGCTTCGCCAGTCTGAACACTGAAGCTTTCTTT
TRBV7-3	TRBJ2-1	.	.	CASSLEALGYNEQFF	TGTGCCAGCAGCTTAGAGGCCCTCGGTTACAATGAGCAGTTCTTC
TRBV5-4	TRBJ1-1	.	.	CASSLGRPMQNTEAFF	TGTGCCAGCAGCTTGGGGAGGCCCATGCAGAACACTGAAGCTTTCTTT
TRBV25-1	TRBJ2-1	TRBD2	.	CASRPSGGSSYNEQFF	TGTGCCAGCAGACCCTCGGGCGGGAGCTCCTACAATGAGCAGTTCTTC
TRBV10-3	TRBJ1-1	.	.	CATLRDTNTEAFF	TGTGCCACGTTACGGGACACCAACACTGAAGCTTTCTTT
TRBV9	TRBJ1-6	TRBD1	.	CASSQTGGNSPLHF	TGTGCCAGCAGCCAAACAGGGGGGAATTCACCCCTCCACTTT
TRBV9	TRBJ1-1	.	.	CASSVEGGGREAFF	TGTGCCAGCAGCGTAGAGGGTGGGGGCAGGGAAGCTTTCTTT
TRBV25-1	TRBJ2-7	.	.	CASSEPQRESYEQYF	TGTGCCAGCAGTGAACCTCAGAGGGAGAGCTACGAGCAGTACTTC
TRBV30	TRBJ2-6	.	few	CAWSFSLNRVQSSGANVLTF	TGTGCCTGGAGTTTTTCCCTAAACAGGGTTCAAAGTTCTGGGGCCAACGTCCTGACTTTC
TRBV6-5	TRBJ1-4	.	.	CASGAGGREKLFF	TGTGCCAGTGGGGCGGGGGGCCGGGAAAAACTGTTTTTT
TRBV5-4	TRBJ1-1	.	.	CASSLTGGTEAFF	TGTGCCAGCAGCTTAACGGGAGGCACTGAAGCTTTCTTT
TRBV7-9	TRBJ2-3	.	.	CAGEFLSTDTQYF	TGTGCCGGGGAGTTCCTTAGCACAGATACGCAGTATTTT
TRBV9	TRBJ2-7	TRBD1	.	CASSTQPGTAAYEQYF	TGTGCCAGCAGCACCCAACCCGGGACAGCAGCTTACGAGCAGTACTTC
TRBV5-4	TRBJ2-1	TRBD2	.	CASSLGLAGGGTYNEQFF	TGTGCCAGCAGCTTAGGACTAGCGGGAGGAGGGACCTACAATGAGCAGTTCTTC
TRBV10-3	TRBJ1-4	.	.	CAISDWGNEATNEKLFF	TGTGCCATCAGTGATTGGGGCAATGAAGCAACTAATGAAAAACTGTTTTTT
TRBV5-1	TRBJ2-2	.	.	CASSLQAGDPNTGELFF	TGCGCCAGCAGCTTGCAGGCAGGGGACCCGAACACCGGGGAGCTGTTTTTT
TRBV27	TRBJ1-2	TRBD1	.	CASSYLILGQPYGYTF	TGTGCCAGCAGTTACCTGATACTGGGACAGCCGTATGGCTACACCTTC
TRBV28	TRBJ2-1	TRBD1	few	CASSSYRTGGRNNEQFF	TGTGCCAGCAGTTCCTACCGGACAGGGGGGAGGAATAATGAGCAGTTCTTC
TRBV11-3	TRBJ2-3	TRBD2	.	CASSLGGRARDTQYF	TGTGCCAGCAGCTTAGGTGGGAGGGCCAGAGATACGCAGTATTTT
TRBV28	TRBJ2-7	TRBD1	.	CASSSPRGQYEQYF	TGTGCCAGCAGTTCACCCAGGGGGCAGTACGAGCAGTACTTC
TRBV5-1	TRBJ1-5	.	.	CASSRGGVDQPQHF	TGCGCCAGCAGCCGGGGCGGGGTGGATCAGCCCCAGCATTTT
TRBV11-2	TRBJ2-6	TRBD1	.	CASSDPRTGPSSGANVLTF	TGTGCCAGCAGCGACCCTCGGACAGGGCCAAGCTCTGGGGCCAACGTCCTGACTTTC
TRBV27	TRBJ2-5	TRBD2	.	CASSSGLAGGQETQYF	TGTGCCAGCAGTTCAGGACTAGCGGGAGGTCAGGAGACCCAGTACTTC
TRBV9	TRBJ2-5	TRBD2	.	CASGRETETQYF	TGTGCCAGCGGGAGGGAAACGGAGACCCAGTACTTC
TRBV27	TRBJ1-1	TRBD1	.	CASSLRAGQGAFF	TGTGCCAGCAGTCTCCGAGCGGGACAGGGGGCTTTCTTT
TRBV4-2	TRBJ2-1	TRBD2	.	CASSQAGTSRYNEQFF	TGTGCCAGCAGCCAGGCCGGGACTAGCCGATACAATGAGCAGTTCTTC
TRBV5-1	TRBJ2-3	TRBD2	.	CASSRLAGSTDTQYF	TGCGCCAGCAGCCGACTAGCGGGAAGCACAGATACGCAGTATTTT
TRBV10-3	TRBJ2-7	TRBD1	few	CAITLDRNYEQYF	TGTGCCATCACCTTGGACAGGAACTACGAGCAGTACTTC
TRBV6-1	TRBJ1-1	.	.	CASSEASVETQAFF	TGTGCCAGCAGTGAAGCGTCAGTGGAGACCCAGGCTTTCTTT
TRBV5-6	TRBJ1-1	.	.	CASSIGQRRVNTEAFF	TGTGCCAGCAGCATCGGACAGAGACGAGTGAACACTGAAGCTTTCTTT
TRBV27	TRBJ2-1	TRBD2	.	CASSWGGLEGNEQFF	TGTGCCAGCAGTTGGGGGGGACTAGAAGGGAATGAGCAGTTCTTC
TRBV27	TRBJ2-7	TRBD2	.	CASSLSAGLAASYEQYF	TGTGCCAGCAGTTTATCTGCGGGACTAGCGGCCTCCTACGAGCAGTACTTC
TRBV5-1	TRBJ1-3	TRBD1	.	CASSLLQGAGNTIYF	TGCGCCAGCAGCTTACTCCAGGGGGCTGGAAACACCATATATTTT
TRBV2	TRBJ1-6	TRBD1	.	CASQGENHNSPLHF	TGTGCCAGCCAGGGGGAAAACCATAATTCACCCCTCCACTTT
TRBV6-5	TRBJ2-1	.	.	CASSYVRGSNEQFF	TGTGCCAGCAGTTACGTCAGAGGAAGTAATGAGCAGTTCTTC